The 4 T cell receptor beta chains below were found in one sample sequenced in a study of T cells in localized non-small cell lung cancer. TCRdb keeps only in-frame clones here, not all; method: immunoSEQ multiplex PCR. The sample records tens of thousands of clones, over 70% being singletons. Sequenced here: peripheral blood, sampled before any cancer treatment. These receptors were taken from a man between 40 and 70 years old with stage III squamous cell lung carcinoma.

This clone showed up just a few times. CDR3 DNA: TGTGCCAGCAGACCATTCTCAGGGGGCCCCTACGAGCAGTACTTC. Amino acid sequence: CASRPFSGGPYEQYF. This chain joins TRBV27 and TRBJ2-7, with TRBD1 matching over 8 bases. This CDR3 region has 15 residues. The junction had 9 bases not matched to a gene; V was cut back by 6 bases and J by 2 bases. CDR1 is MNHEY and CDR2 is SMNVEV in the germline V gene (reference sequence).

The CDR3 loop reads CASSVRAQDRQFF. The CDR3 coding sequence is TGTGCCAGCAGTGTGAGGGCCCAGGACCGGCAGTTCTTC. The V gene is TRBV25-1, the J gene TRBJ2-1, with D possibly TRBD2 on 5 matching bases. The germline V gene encodes CDR1 MGHDK and CDR2 SYGVNS. The CDR3 is 13 amino acids. V lost 4 bases and J lost 12, with 16 bases in between.

The chain's CDR3 is CASSLNSGNNEQFF. Written as DNA, the CDR3 is TGTGCCAGCAGCTTAAACAGCGGTAACAATGAGCAGTTCTTC. The chain is built from TRBV7-3 and TRBJ2-1; tentatively, D is TRBD2 (5 bases). V was shortened by 1 base and J by 5 bases, with 9 bases between the two germline ends. The CDR3 is made up of 14 amino acids. Germline values: CDR1 SGHTA, CDR2 FQGTGA.

The chain combines TRBV28 with TRBJ1-1; no firm D call. CDR3 size: 14 residues. V was cut by 5 bases and J by 0 bases, with 10 bases left in between. Germline CDR1 reads MDHEN; CDR2 reads SYDVKM. Here the CDR3 reads CASSLITMNTEAFF. CDR3 sequence (DNA): TGTGCCAGCAGTCTAATAACTATGAACACTGAAGCTTTCTTT.